A selection of T cell receptor beta chains follows, all from one sample in a study of blood T cell repertoires in COVID-19. TCRdb's table, derived via immunoSEQ multiplex PCR, lists solely in-frame clones and lacks some. The table shows 70,000 or so clones, with more than 75% occurring only once. Sequencing used peripheral blood. All receptors come from a man aged 50 or older with active COVID-19. CDR3s include the opening cysteine and the closing phenylalanine or tryptophan. The D gene is left open where the match is weak. Size values are once, few and many counts, or a class for expanded clones, and some rows have none.

v_gene: TRBV6-2/TRBV6-3; j_gene: TRBJ1-5; abundance: many; d_gene: .; CDR3aa: CASSYGGAGGNQPQHF; CDR3nt: TGTGCCAGCAGTTACGGGGGGGCTGGGGGCAATCAGCCCCAGCATTTT
v_gene: TRBV6-1; j_gene: TRBJ2-7; abundance: .; d_gene: TRBD1; CDR3aa: CASSGTTGGHQRYEQYF; CDR3nt: TGTGCCAGCAGTGGAACGACAGGGGGACATCAACGATACGAGCAGTACTTC
v_gene: TRBV4-3; j_gene: TRBJ1-3; abundance: .; d_gene: .; CDR3aa: CASSPGTNSGNTIYF; CDR3nt: TGCGCCAGCAGCCCCGGGACTAACAGCGGAAACACCATATATTTT
v_gene: TRBV25-1; j_gene: TRBJ1-2; abundance: .; d_gene: TRBD1; CDR3aa: CASSESRTTGTGAYTF; CDR3nt: TGTGCCAGCAGTGAATCTAGAACAACCGGGACAGGGGCCTACACCTTC
v_gene: TRBV7-9; j_gene: TRBJ1-6; abundance: few; d_gene: .; CDR3aa: CASSLGSGDNSPLHF; CDR3nt: TGTGCCAGCAGCTTAGGCTCAGGGGATAATTCACCCCTCCACTTT
v_gene: TRBV10-2; j_gene: TRBJ2-7; abundance: .; d_gene: .; CDR3aa: CASSEVAGGSEQYF; CDR3nt: TGCGCCAGCAGTGAGGTGGCCGGAGGTAGCGAGCAGTACTTC
v_gene: TRBV5-4; j_gene: TRBJ2-1; abundance: .; d_gene: TRBD2; CDR3aa: CASSWGTIDEQFF; CDR3nt: TGTGCCAGCAGCTGGGGGACTATCGATGAGCAGTTCTTC
v_gene: TRBV29-1; j_gene: TRBJ1-1; abundance: .; d_gene: .; CDR3aa: CSVGADYTEAFF; CDR3nt: TGCAGCGTTGGCGCGGACTACACTGAAGCTTTCTTT
v_gene: TRBV11-3; j_gene: TRBJ2-1; abundance: few; d_gene: .; CDR3aa: CASSHRWGTSNSYNEQFF; CDR3nt: TGTGCCAGCAGCCACAGGTGGGGGACTTCTAACTCCTACAATGAGCAGTTCTTC
v_gene: TRBV27; j_gene: TRBJ2-7; abundance: .; d_gene: TRBD2; CDR3aa: CASSKPGLDNEQYF; CDR3nt: TGTGCCAGCAGCAAACCGGGACTAGACAACGAGCAGTACTTC
v_gene: TRBV19; j_gene: TRBJ2-7; abundance: .; d_gene: TRBD2; CDR3aa: CASSLSGSINEQYF; CDR3nt: TGTGCCAGTTCCCTAAGCGGGAGTATCAACGAGCAGTACTTC
v_gene: TRBV5-5; j_gene: TRBJ2-7; abundance: .; d_gene: .; CDR3aa: CASSTTSYEQYF; CDR3nt: TGTGCCAGCAGCACGACTAGCTACGAGCAGTACTTC
v_gene: TRBV12-5; j_gene: TRBJ1-1; abundance: .; d_gene: .; CDR3aa: CASGFLNTEAFF; CDR3nt: TGTGCTAGTGGTTTCTTGAACACTGAAGCTTTCTTT
v_gene: TRBV24-1; j_gene: TRBJ2-5; abundance: .; d_gene: .; CDR3aa: CATSDLGAGGGETQYF; CDR3nt: TGTGCCACCAGTGATTTGGGGGCAGGGGGAGGAGAGACCCAGTACTTC
v_gene: TRBV7-9; j_gene: TRBJ1-2; abundance: .; d_gene: .; CDR3aa: CASSIAWGQDYGYTF; CDR3nt: TGTGCCAGCTCTATTGCCTGGGGGCAAGACTATGGCTACACCTTC
v_gene: TRBV6-5; j_gene: TRBJ2-7; abundance: .; d_gene: .; CDR3aa: CASSYSSSANSYEQYF; CDR3nt: TGTGCCAGCAGTTACTCGTCTAGCGCCAACTCCTACGAGCAGTACTTC
v_gene: TRBV7-2; j_gene: TRBJ1-6; abundance: .; d_gene: TRBD1; CDR3aa: CASSARQGVNSPLHF; CDR3nt: TGTGCCAGCAGCGCCCGACAGGGAGTGAATTCACCCCTCCACTTT
v_gene: TRBV9; j_gene: TRBJ1-2; abundance: few; d_gene: .; CDR3aa: CASSVDSNYGYTF; CDR3nt: TGTGCCAGCAGCGTAGACAGTAACTATGGCTACACCTTC
v_gene: TRBV5-4; j_gene: TRBJ2-7; abundance: .; d_gene: .; CDR3aa: CASSLPTSYEQYF; CDR3nt: TGTGCCAGCAGCTTGCCTACTTCCTACGAGCAGTACTTC
v_gene: TRBV6-2/TRBV6-3; j_gene: TRBJ1-2; abundance: .; d_gene: .; CDR3aa: CASSWTVLYTF; CDR3nt: TGTGCCAGCAGTTGGACAGTACTCTACACCTTC
v_gene: TRBV7-2; j_gene: TRBJ2-7; abundance: .; d_gene: .; CDR3aa: CASSSDKTGPSYEQYF; CDR3nt: TGTGCCAGCAGCTCCGATAAGACAGGTCCCTCCTACGAGCAGTACTTC
v_gene: TRBV18; j_gene: TRBJ1-1; abundance: .; d_gene: .; CDR3aa: CASSPLQGMNTEAFF; CDR3nt: TGTGCCAGCTCACCCCTACAGGGTATGAACACTGAAGCTTTCTTT
v_gene: TRBV27; j_gene: TRBJ1-5; abundance: .; d_gene: .; CDR3aa: CASSLAAGGNQPQHF; CDR3nt: TGTGCCAGCAGTTTAGCCGCAGGGGGCAATCAGCCCCAGCATTTT
v_gene: TRBV5-4; j_gene: TRBJ2-1; abundance: .; d_gene: .; CDR3aa: CASSARDKYNEQFF; CDR3nt: TGTGCCAGCAGCGCAAGGGACAAATACAATGAGCAGTTCTTC
v_gene: TRBV10-2; j_gene: TRBJ2-3; abundance: .; d_gene: TRBD2; CDR3aa: CASSERKTSGRGDTQYF; CDR3nt: TGCGCCAGCAGTGAGCGGAAGACTAGCGGGAGAGGAGATACGCAGTATTTT
v_gene: TRBV11-2; j_gene: TRBJ1-1; abundance: once; d_gene: .; CDR3aa: CASSMTVNTEAFF; CDR3nt: TGTGCCAGCAGTATGACAGTGAACACTGAAGCTTTCTTT
v_gene: TRBV7-6; j_gene: TRBJ2-5; abundance: .; d_gene: .; CDR3aa: CASSLLQGRFETQYF; CDR3nt: TGTGCCAGCAGCTTATTACAGGGACGTTTCGAGACCCAGTACTTC
v_gene: TRBV19; j_gene: TRBJ2-3; abundance: .; d_gene: .; CDR3aa: CASRETRRTDTQYF; CDR3nt: TGTGCCAGTAGAGAAACTAGGCGCACAGATACGCAGTATTTT
v_gene: TRBV5-8; j_gene: TRBJ2-3; abundance: .; d_gene: .; CDR3aa: CASSSADTQYF; CDR3nt: TGTGCCAGCAGCTCGGCAGATACGCAGTATTTT
v_gene: TRBV28; j_gene: TRBJ2-6; abundance: .; d_gene: .; CDR3aa: CASSSWGAQENSGANVLTF; CDR3nt: TGTGCCAGCAGTTCATGGGGGGCGCAGGAAAATTCCGGGGCCAACGTCCTGACTTTC
v_gene: TRBV18; j_gene: TRBJ1-2; abundance: .; d_gene: TRBD1; CDR3aa: CASSPDRSNYGYTF; CDR3nt: TGTGCCAGCTCACCGGACAGGAGTAACTATGGCTACACCTTC
v_gene: TRBV6-2/TRBV6-3; j_gene: TRBJ1-1; abundance: .; d_gene: TRBD1; CDR3aa: CASSYWGQGGTEAFF; CDR3nt: TGTGCCAGCAGTTACTGGGGACAGGGAGGCACTGAAGCTTTCTTT
v_gene: TRBV18; j_gene: TRBJ2-2; abundance: .; d_gene: .; CDR3aa: CASSPAGRADGELFF; CDR3nt: TGTGCCAGCTCACCAGCGGGTCGGGCGGACGGGGAGCTGTTTTTT
v_gene: TRBV21-1; j_gene: TRBJ2-7; abundance: .; d_gene: .; CDR3aa: CASSKGFGEQYF; CDR3nt: TGTGCCAGCAGCAAAGGATTCGGCGAGCAGTACTTC
v_gene: TRBV7-3; j_gene: TRBJ1-1; abundance: .; d_gene: TRBD1; CDR3aa: CASSPSRDSTEAFF; CDR3nt: TGTGCCAGCAGCCCGTCTCGGGACAGCACTGAAGCTTTCTTT
v_gene: TRBV12-5; j_gene: TRBJ1-1; abundance: .; d_gene: .; CDR3aa: CASGRGGTEAFF; CDR3nt: TGTGCTAGTGGGCGAGGGGGCACTGAAGCTTTCTTT
v_gene: TRBV27; j_gene: TRBJ2-2; abundance: .; d_gene: TRBD2; CDR3aa: CASSLSRGGYTGELFF; CDR3nt: TGTGCCAGCAGTTTAAGCCGCGGGGGATACACCGGGGAGCTGTTTTTT
v_gene: TRBV9; j_gene: TRBJ1-4; abundance: .; d_gene: TRBD1; CDR3aa: CASSLTGGGGEKLFF; CDR3nt: TGTGCCAGCAGTCTTACAGGGGGCGGCGGTGAAAAACTGTTTTTT
v_gene: TRBV10-3; j_gene: TRBJ1-1; abundance: .; d_gene: .; CDR3aa: CAISQDSNTEAFF; CDR3nt: TGTGCCATCAGCCAGGACAGCAACACTGAAGCTTTCTTT
v_gene: TRBV7-8; j_gene: TRBJ2-7; abundance: .; d_gene: .; CDR3aa: CASRPGQPGEQYF; CDR3nt: TGTGCCAGCAGGCCTGGACAGCCAGGGGAGCAGTACTTC
v_gene: TRBV27; j_gene: TRBJ2-7; abundance: .; d_gene: .; CDR3aa: CASSLATPSYEQYF; CDR3nt: TGTGCCAGCAGTTTAGCGACTCCATCCTACGAGCAGTACTTC
v_gene: TRBV27; j_gene: TRBJ2-5; abundance: .; d_gene: .; CDR3aa: CASSLTSWDGETQYF; CDR3nt: TGTGCCAGCAGTTTAACTAGCTGGGATGGGGAGACCCAGTACTTC
v_gene: TRBV7-3; j_gene: TRBJ1-6; abundance: .; d_gene: .; CDR3aa: CASSPTGNYNSPLHF; CDR3nt: TGTGCCAGCAGCCCTACAGGGAACTATAATTCACCCCTCCACTTT
v_gene: TRBV5-1; j_gene: TRBJ1-3; abundance: few; d_gene: .; CDR3aa: CASSLYSGDSGNTIYF; CDR3nt: TGCGCCAGCAGCTTGTATTCGGGGGACTCTGGAAACACCATATATTTT
v_gene: TRBV7-6; j_gene: TRBJ2-3; abundance: .; d_gene: TRBD2; CDR3aa: CASSFGLAFLHPSTDTQYF; CDR3nt: TGTGCCAGCAGCTTCGGACTAGCTTTCCTCCACCCGAGCACAGATACGCAGTATTTT
v_gene: TRBV7-2; j_gene: TRBJ2-1; abundance: .; d_gene: TRBD2; CDR3aa: CASSPRDYLTHNEQFF; CDR3nt: TGTGCCAGCAGCCCCCGGGACTACCTAACCCACAATGAGCAGTTCTTC
v_gene: TRBV20-1; j_gene: TRBJ1-1; abundance: .; d_gene: .; CDR3aa: CSASRTSDTEAFF; CDR3nt: TGCAGTGCTAGTCGGACATCGGACACTGAAGCTTTCTTT
v_gene: TRBV18; j_gene: TRBJ2-2; abundance: .; d_gene: TRBD2; CDR3aa: CASSPAPGLAGTGELFF; CDR3nt: TGTGCCAGCTCACCAGCGCCGGGACTAGCTGGAACCGGGGAGCTGTTTTTT
v_gene: TRBV4-1; j_gene: TRBJ1-1; abundance: few; d_gene: .; CDR3aa: CASSQAETEENTEAFF; CDR3nt: TGCGCCAGCAGCCAAGCCGAGACAGAAGAGAACACTGAAGCTTTCTTT
v_gene: TRBV18; j_gene: TRBJ2-1; abundance: .; d_gene: .; CDR3aa: CASSPISRPNEQFF; CDR3nt: TGTGCCAGCTCACCAATCAGCAGGCCCAATGAGCAGTTCTTC
v_gene: TRBV7-3; j_gene: TRBJ2-3; abundance: .; d_gene: TRBD2; CDR3aa: CASSPSGSGRPDTQYF; CDR3nt: TGTGCCAGCAGCCCTTCGGGTAGCGGGAGGCCAGATACGCAGTATTTT
v_gene: TRBV28; j_gene: TRBJ1-2; abundance: .; d_gene: .; CDR3aa: CASSLWSGKDYGYTF; CDR3nt: TGTGCCAGCAGCCTATGGTCGGGGAAGGACTATGGCTACACCTTC
v_gene: TRBV7-2; j_gene: TRBJ1-3; abundance: .; d_gene: TRBD1; CDR3aa: CASSRDSSGNTIYF; CDR3nt: TGTGCCAGCAGCCGGGACAGCTCTGGAAACACCATATATTTT
v_gene: TRBV7-2; j_gene: TRBJ1-6; abundance: .; d_gene: .; CDR3aa: CASRPSDSPLHF; CDR3nt: TGTGCCAGCAGACCCTCGGATTCACCCCTCCACTTT
v_gene: TRBV19; j_gene: TRBJ1-2; abundance: .; d_gene: .; CDR3aa: CASSIDPRRARGYGYTF; CDR3nt: TGTGCCAGTAGTATAGACCCTCGCAGGGCGCGGGGCTATGGCTACACCTTC
v_gene: TRBV6-2/TRBV6-3; j_gene: TRBJ2-1; abundance: .; d_gene: TRBD2; CDR3aa: CASSYSRLAGNNEQFF; CDR3nt: TGTGCCAGCAGTTACTCTCGACTAGCGGGCAACAATGAGCAGTTCTTC
v_gene: TRBV19; j_gene: TRBJ1-4; abundance: .; d_gene: .; CDR3aa: CASRPLGSTNEKLFF; CDR3nt: TGTGCCAGTAGACCCCTCGGGTCAACTAATGAAAAACTGTTTTTT